The entry that follows covers one TCR beta chain sequence. The CDR3 runs to 13 residues. V was shortened by 0 bases and J by 5 bases, with 7 bases between the two germline ends. Germline CDR1 is SGHDT and CDR2 is YYEEEE. This sample stems from a study of CD8 T cells in Susac syndrome. RNA totalling about 0.45 to 1 ug underwent reverse transcription with random hexamers. One entry per CDR3 protein, called by TCRdb with MiXCR from the immunoSEQ multiplex PCR reads. Of about 200,000 distinct CDR3 sequences listed, around 93% are singletons. The sequence came from a human donor with multiple sclerosis. Sequenced: CD4+ T cells from PBMCs. The genes are TRBV5-6 and TRBJ2-3; no clear D gene. CDR3 coding DNA: TGTGCCAGCAGCTTGGGGGCTCAAGATACGCAGTATTTT. This gives the protein CASSLGAQDTQYF.